What follows are 13 T cell receptor beta chains derived from one specimen sequenced in a study. Via MiXCR, TCRdb re-called the 5' RACE reads, giving one row per CDR3 protein. The sample consists of about 41,000 distinct CDR3 sequences, 29% of them appearing once. The sample consisted of memory CD4+ T cells sorted from a lymph node. Regarding subset: memory CD4+ T cells, CD4+CD45RO+CD25-. The receptors stem from a female donor with breast cancer.

This clonotype was counted only a few times. This chain joins TRBV12-3 or TRBV12-4 and TRBJ1-2; 9 bases match TRBD1. CDR3 length equals 15 residues. J lost 5 bases, V lost 6 bases, and 10 bases had no gene match. CDR3 sequence: CASSRTKGQGYGYTF. The DNA for the CDR3 is TGTGCCAGCAGCCGGACCAAGGGACAGGGTTATGGCTACACCTTC.

This clonotype was detected only a few times. This chain connects TRBV28 to TRBJ2-7; D remains ambiguous. Looked up from germline, CDR1 is MDHEN and CDR2 is SYDVKM. This CDR3 has 11 residues. With 6 bases removed from V and 4 bases from J, the gap between germline ends came to 7 bases. The CDR3 reads CASRAQYEQYF. CDR3 sequence (DNA): TGTGCCAGCAGGGCCCAGTACGAGCAGTACTTC.

The CDR3 loop reads CASSFGQRGTTPPFTYEQYF. The CDR3 DNA follows: TGCGCCAGCAGCTTCGGACAGAGAGGGACGACGCCACCTTTTACCTACGAGCAGTACTTC. The chain links TRBV5-1 to TRBJ2-7; D may be TRBD1 (6 bases). V shed 2 bases and J shed 2 bases, with 29 bases lying between them. The CDR3 has 20 residues. Germline V gene data show CDR1 as SGHRS and CDR2 as YFSETQ.

This clonotype was recorded only once. A much larger clone sits a single nucleotide away, making a read error possible. The rearrangement joins TRBV6-5 to TRBJ1-2, with 7 bases fitting TRBD1. The V gene's germline CDR1 is MNHEY and CDR2 SVGAGI. J was trimmed by 4 bases and V by 8 bases; bases with no gene match: 7. This CDR3 is 13 amino acids long. The CDR3 region is CASGQDRSYGYTF. The CDR3 DNA reads as TGTGCCAGCGGACAGGACAGAAGCTATGGCTACACCTTC.

This clonotype appeared many times. The chain joins TRBV12-3 or TRBV12-4 to TRBJ2-1; the match to TRBD2 covers 11 bases. Trimming took 5 bases from V and 6 from J; bases not matched to a gene: 9. This CDR3 spans 16 amino acids. CDR3 DNA sequence: TGTGCCAGCAGTCGTTCGACTAGCGGGGCCTCCAATGAGCAGTTCTTC. This codes for CASSRSTSGASNEQFF.

CDR3: CASSLIREKTAYTF. In DNA form, the CDR3 reads TGTGCCAGCAGCTTAATCAGGGAGAAGACGGCCTACACCTTC. V usage is TRBV6-6 and J usage is TRBJ1-2, with D maybe TRBD1 (5 bases). Germline V gene data show CDR1 as MNHNY and CDR2 as SVGAGI (reference sequence). The CDR3 consists of 14 residues. V was cut by 6 bases and J by 10 bases, with 21 bases left in between.

This rearrangement joins TRBV7-6 to TRBJ1-3; TRBD1 aligns across 7 bases. The CDR3 length is 14 residues. V trimming: 5 bases; J trimming: 4 bases; junction bases outside the gene matches: 5. The germline V gene has CDR1 SGHVS and CDR2 FNYEAQ. CDR3 region: CASSVGGGGNTIYF. The DNA of the CDR3 is TGTGCCAGCAGCGTAGGGGGCGGGGGAAACACCATATATTTT.

The chain is built from TRBV6-5 and TRBJ2-7; D is perhaps TRBD1 (6 bases). V gave up 0 bases and J gave up 3 bases, with 9 bases separating them. Germline values: CDR1 MNHEY, CDR2 SVGAGI. The CDR3 covers 14 residues. CDR3 in amino acids: CASSYSMDSYEQYF. The CDR3 region has the DNA TGTGCCAGCAGTTACTCGATGGACAGCTACGAGCAGTACTTC.

This sequence joins TRBV20-1 and TRBJ1-4; D gene uncertain. V lost 7 bases and J lost 3, with 12 bases in between. This CDR3 has 13 residues. Germline values: CDR1 DFQATT, CDR2 SNEGSKA (reference sequence). CDR3 nucleotides: TGCAGTGGTACGGCAGGCCCTAATGAAAAACTGTTTTTT. It specifies CSGTAGPNEKLFF.

This clonotype has more than one count but fewer than ten. The chain is built from TRBV5-1 and TRBJ1-3; no clear D. The ends were cut back, 3 bases at V and 0 bases at J, with 13 bases in the middle. CDR3 size: 16 residues. CDR1 is SGHRS and CDR2 is YFSETQ in the germline V gene. The CDR3 nucleotides read TGCGCCAGCAGCTCGGATGGGCCTCCCTCTGGAAACACCATATATTTT. This gives the protein CASSSDGPPSGNTIYF.

About this clonotype: One junction end does not reproduce the germline sequence, and a read error may be involved. V gene TRBV29-1 combines with J gene TRBJ1-1; 7 bases are shared with TRBD1. The CDR3 runs to 13 residues. Germline V gene sequence: CDR1 SQVTM, CDR2 ANQGSEA. CDR3 nucleotides: TGCAGCGTTGAAGACAGGGGGAACACTGAAGCTTCCTTT. This encodes CSVEDRGNTEASF.

This clonotype was recorded a few times. The V gene is TRBV27, the J gene TRBJ2-3; 10 bases align to TRBD2. The V gene end was trimmed by 5 bases and the J gene end by 5 bases; junction bases not matched to a gene: 10. The germline CDR1 and CDR2 sequences are MNHEY and SMNVEV (reference sequence). The CDR3 has 16 amino acids. This CDR3 is CASSALSGRAVDTQYF. The DNA of the CDR3 is TGTGCCAGCAGTGCCCTAAGCGGGAGGGCCGTAGATACGCAGTATTTT.

The chain joins TRBV12-3 or TRBV12-4 to TRBJ2-7, with 8 bases lining up with TRBD1. The CDR3 has 13 residues. V was pared by 8 bases and J by 6 bases, with 9 bases of the junction left unmatched. For the CDR3, the DNA is TGTGCCAGCGGTTCCAGGACAGGGACCGAGCAGTACTTC. The encoded protein is CASGSRTGTEQYF.